The present TCR beta chain was sequenced within a study of tumor and adjacent non-tumor tissue in lung cancer. This sample's RNA came from whole unsorted tissue. This non-tumor lung sample came from over 3 cm beyond the tumor edge. As regards this clonotype: The junction departs from the called germline gene at one end, perhaps through a read error.

TCRbeta libraries were built with three rounds of nested PCR, modified from ARM-PCR. A single record per CDR3 protein comes from TCRdb applying MiXCR to the multiplex PCR reads. The sample holds about 43,000 distinct CDR3 sequences, more than 50% seen once. The CDR3 is 14 residues long. CDR1 is SGHAT and CDR2 is FQDESV in the germline V gene (reference sequence). The sample was distant non-tumor lung tissue. The chain recombines TRBV11-1 with TRBJ2-5; D might be TRBD1 or TRBD2, each matching 5 bases. This sequence was found in a man aged 50 to 60 with non-small cell lung cancer. In DNA form, the CDR3 reads TGTGCCAGCAGCGGTCGGGACCGACAAGAGACCCAGTGTTTC. It encodes CASSGRDRQETQCF.